One and the same sample provided the 10 T cell receptor beta chains below, sequenced in a study of blood T cells in healthy people across ages. A sample-barcoded 5' primer and a J-beta primer mix were used in a second PCR of roughly 6 to 11 cycles. Using its own MiXCR run on the 5' RACE reads, TCRdb lists one record per CDR3 protein. The data hold about 620,000 distinct CDR3 sequences, with over 40% observed a single time. The sequencing input was blood. Every receptor here comes from a woman over 75 in good health.

The V and J genes are TRBV20-1 and TRBJ2-7; 15 nucleotides line up with TRBD2. The length of the CDR3 is 19 residues. With V trimmed by 0 bases and J by 0 bases, 9 bases remained unmatched. CDR1 and CDR2 (germline): DFQATT, SNEGSKA (reference sequence). CDR3 sequence (DNA): TGCAGTGCTAGAGATCTGTGGGGGACTAGCGGGAGGAGCTCCTACGAGCAGTACTTC. Translating it yields CSARDLWGTSGRSSYEQYF.

This sequence joins TRBV5-1 and TRBJ2-7; no reliable D call. Trimming shortened V by 1 base and J by 2 bases, and 7 bases separated the two germline ends. Germline V gene sequence: CDR1 SGHRS, CDR2 YFSETQ. The length of the CDR3 is 13 residues. The CDR3 protein is CASSLPRTYEQYF. The CDR3 DNA reads TGCGCCAGCAGCTTGCCCCGGACCTACGAGCAGTACTTC.

This clonotype was picked up many times. The chain uses TRBV6-5 and TRBJ2-1; no firm D call. Germline CDR1 and CDR2: MNHEY and SVGAGI. The CDR3 loop spans 10 amino acids. Trimming took 8 bases from V and 4 from J, leaving 3 bases between them. CDR3 residues: CASGYNEQFF. As DNA, the CDR3 is TGTGCCAGCGGGTACAATGAGCAGTTCTTC.

This clonotype appeared many times. The V gene is TRBV19, the J gene TRBJ2-4, with D maybe TRBD1 (5 bases). Germline V CDR1 and CDR2: LNHDA, SQIVND (reference sequence). This CDR3 has 14 residues. Between the trimmed V and J ends, which lost 4 bases and 5 bases, there was a span of 12 bases. CDR3 amino acids: CASSTQEPQNIQYF. CDR3 DNA: TGTGCCAGTAGTACACAGGAGCCCCAAAACATTCAGTACTTC.

The V call is TRBV27, the J call TRBJ2-7; D is ambiguous. The germline CDR1 and CDR2 sequences are MNHEY and SMNVEV (reference sequence). V lost 7 bases to trimming and J lost 7 bases, with 5 bases between them. The CDR3 totals 9 residues. DNA for the CDR3: TGTGCCAGCATGGGGGAGCAGTACTTC. It is translated as CASMGEQYF.

This clonotype was seen a few times. J is TRBJ2-5 and V is TRBV7-2, with D uncertain. Germline lookup yields CDR1 SGHTA and CDR2 FQGNSA. The CDR3 is made up of 13 amino acids. The V gene lost 5 bases and the J gene lost 8 bases, with 15 bases spanning the gap. This CDR3 is CASSVEGLTTQYF. Written as DNA, the CDR3 is TGTGCCAGCAGCGTAGAAGGTTTGACTACCCAGTACTTC. Filled out from reference TRBV7-2 and TRBJ2-5, the complete variable domain reads GAGVSQSPSNKVTEKGKDVELRCDPISGHTALYWYRQSLGQGLEFLIYFQGNSAPDKSGLPSDRFSAERTGGSVSTLTIQRTQQEDSAVYLCASSVEGLTTQYFGPGTRLLVL.

The rearrangement joins TRBV28 to TRBJ2-1, with 8 bases matching TRBD1. The V gene end was trimmed by 9 bases and the J gene end by 0 bases; junction bases not matched to a gene: 10. Germline CDR1 is MDHEN and CDR2 is SYDVKM. The CDR3 consists of 16 residues. The CDR3 region has the DNA TGTGCCAGTAGCCCCGATACAGGGGGCTCCTACAATGAGCAGTTCTTC. This sequence encodes CASSPDTGGSYNEQFF.

The chain joins TRBV29-1 to TRBJ2-5; D remains unclear. The CDR3 consists of 14 residues. Germline assignment: CDR1 SQVTM and CDR2 ANQGSEA. V lost 3 bases and J lost 1, with 12 bases in between. The CDR3 protein is CSVENEKVQETQYF. The DNA of the CDR3 is TGCAGCGTTGAGAATGAAAAAGTCCAAGAGACCCAGTACTTC. The entire variable domain, with the rest obtained from reference TRBV29-1 and TRBJ2-5, is as follows: SAVISQKPSRDICQRGTSLTIQCQVDSQVTMMFWYRQQPGQSLTLIATANQGSEATYESGFVIDKFPISRPNLTFSTLTVSNMSPEDSSIYLCSVENEKVQETQYFGPGTRLLVL.

The rearrangement links TRBV28 to TRBJ1-1; D is uncertain. V shed 5 bases and J shed 6 bases, with 16 bases lying between them. The CDR3 contains 14 residues. CDR1 and CDR2 from the germline V gene are MDHEN and SYDVKM. CDR3 sequence (DNA): TGTGCCAGCAGTAAAGCGACGGGAAGCGCTGAAGCTTTCTTT. Protein sequence: CASSKATGSAEAFF.

With regard to this clonotype: At one end the junction does not follow the germline gene, possibly because of a read error. V and J are TRBV7-7 and TRBJ2-1, with 10 bases aligning to TRBD2. The CDR3 runs to 15 residues. Germline loops: CDR1 SSHAT, CDR2 FNYEAQ (reference sequence). In nucleotides, the CDR3 is TGTGCCAGCAGCCCTACGACTAGCGGGTACAATGAGCTGTTCTTC. Translated, it gives CASSPTTSGYNELFF.